A selection of T cell receptor beta chains follows, all from one sample in a study of blood T cell repertoires in COVID-19. Generated by immunoSEQ multiplex PCR, the TCRdb table keeps only in-frame clones and is missing some. The sample consists of roughly 83,000 clones, around 86% of them appearing once. Specimen: peripheral blood. These receptors came from a man in his fifties or sixties with active COVID-19. Both conserved end residues are part of each CDR3. The D gene is left open where the match is weak. Clone sizes are given selectively: once, few, many, or a class where the clone is expanded.

D,J,size,V,DNA,CDR3
.,TRBJ2-2,.,TRBV21-1,TGTGCCAGCAGCAATGGTTGGGACAGGGATATTCCGGGACTAGCGGGGGGGCCTCAAGGGGAGCTGTTTTTT,CASSNGWDRDIPGLAGGPQGELFF
TRBD1,TRBJ1-1,.,TRBV7-8,TGTGCCAGCAGCAAAAGGGACAGGGTTTGGACTGAAGCTTTCTTT,CASSKRDRVWTEAFF
.,TRBJ1-2,.,TRBV7-9,TGTGCCAGCAGCAATTCGTGGGAGATCAACTATGGCTACACCTTC,CASSNSWEINYGYTF
TRBD1,TRBJ2-7,.,TRBV7-9,TGTGCCAGCAGCTTCGGACAGGGAATGAAGCAGTACTTC,CASSFGQGMKQYF
.,TRBJ1-1,.,TRBV5-1,TGCGCCAGCAGCTCTACAGGGAACACTGAAGCTTTCTTT,CASSSTGNTEAFF
.,TRBJ2-7,.,TRBV19,TGTGCCAGTAGTAGCCCGAGGGAAAGCTACGAGCAGTACTTC,CASSSPRESYEQYF
.,TRBJ1-1,.,TRBV6-4,TGTGCCAGCAGTGACTCGGGGGGGGCTGCTTTCTTT,CASSDSGGAAFF
.,TRBJ1-2,.,TRBV7-2,TGTGCCAGCAGCTTATCGACGGGAGCTAACTATGGCTACACCTTC,CASSLSTGANYGYTF
.,TRBJ1-1,.,TRBV27,TGTGCCAGCAGTTTTTTTGGCGACAGGGAAGCTTTCTTT,CASSFFGDREAFF
TRBD1,TRBJ2-5,.,TRBV24-1,TGTGCCACCAGTGGCGATTCGGGGACAGGCCAAGAGACCCAGTACTTC,CATSGDSGTGQETQYF
.,TRBJ2-5,.,TRBV27,TGTGCCAGCAGTTTTGGCAGTATCCAAGAGACCCAGTACTTC,CASSFGSIQETQYF
.,TRBJ2-7,few,TRBV5-1,TGCGCCAGCAGCTTAGGTACAGCGGCCTACGAGCAGTACTTC,CASSLGTAAYEQYF
TRBD2,TRBJ2-2,.,TRBV5-1,TGCGCCAGCAGCGTCCTAAGCGGGGGAAACACCGGGGAGCTGTTTTTT,CASSVLSGGNTGELFF
TRBD1,TRBJ2-5,once,TRBV24-1,TGTGCCACCAGTGACAGAGTGGACAGGGGGGGAGAGACCCAGTACTTC,CATSDRVDRGGETQYF
.,TRBJ1-2,.,TRBV6-5,TGTGCCAGCAGATCACAGGGTGATGGCTACACCTTC,CASRSQGDGYTF
.,TRBJ1-5,.,TRBV6-1,TGTGCCAGCGAGCCTTATAGCAATCAGCCCCAGCATTTT,CASEPYSNQPQHF
.,TRBJ2-1,.,TRBV2,TGTGCCAGCAGTGGAGGAGGTGGTTGGGAGCAGTTCTTC,CASSGGGGWEQFF
TRBD1,TRBJ2-2,few,TRBV29-1,TGCAGCGTTGAACCGGGACAGGGGGCCCTCCCCGGGGAGCTGTTTTTT,CSVEPGQGALPGELFF
.,TRBJ2-2,.,TRBV6-2/TRBV6-3,TGTGCCAGCAGTCCCCCCCGTCGACAGAACACCGGGGAGCTGTTTTTT,CASSPPRRQNTGELFF
.,TRBJ2-7,.,TRBV7-9,TGTGCCAGCAACTTAGCCCGTGTTTACGAGCAGTACTTC,CASNLARVYEQYF
.,TRBJ2-1,.,TRBV27,TGTGCCAGCAGCGACAGGAGCTCCTACAATGAGCAGTTCTTC,CASSDRSSYNEQFF
.,TRBJ2-2,.,TRBV4-3,TGCGCCAGCAGCCAACAACCGGGACAGAACACCGGGGAGCTGTTTTTT,CASSQQPGQNTGELFF
.,TRBJ1-1,.,TRBV28,TGTGCCAGCAGTCCGCTTTATAGGGGATGGACTGAAGCTTTCTTT,CASSPLYRGWTEAFF
TRBD1,TRBJ1-4,.,TRBV7-9,TGTGCCAGCAGCGGGGGACAGGGTGTGCGAGCTAATGAAAAACTGTTTTTT,CASSGGQGVRANEKLFF
.,TRBJ2-7,.,TRBV18,TGTGCCAGCTCACCGGCCAGGGCAAGCTCCTACGAGCAGTACTTC,CASSPARASSYEQYF
TRBD1,TRBJ2-7,.,TRBV27,TGTGCCAGCAGTCGGTCCAGGGGGCTAGGTTACGAGCAGTACTTC,CASSRSRGLGYEQYF
.,TRBJ2-5,.,TRBV19,TGTGCCAGTAGTATTTTGGGCGGGGCTCCGGAGACCCAGTACTTC,CASSILGGAPETQYF
TRBD1,TRBJ1-2,.,TRBV9,TGTGCCAGCAGCCCAGATAGGGGGCACTATGGCTACACCTTC,CASSPDRGHYGYTF
TRBD1,TRBJ1-1,.,TRBV9,TGTGCCAGCAGCGTAGGGACAGGGGGCACTGAAGCTTTCTTT,CASSVGTGGTEAFF
.,TRBJ1-5,.,TRBV19,TGTGCCAGTAGTAACAAGAATCAGCCCCAGCATTTT,CASSNKNQPQHF
TRBD1,TRBJ2-2,.,TRBV5-1,TGCGCCAGCAGCCCCGCAGGGGGCCCTCCCGGGGAGCTGTTTTTT,CASSPAGGPPGELFF
.,TRBJ2-2,once,TRBV6-5,TGTGCCAGCAGGCGGGGAGGTGGTGCCGGGGAGCTGTTTTTT,CASRRGGGAGELFF
TRBD1,TRBJ1-1,.,TRBV13,TGTGCCAGCGGGACAGTGAACACTGAAGCTTTCTTT,CASGTVNTEAFF
TRBD1,TRBJ2-7,.,TRBV5-4,TGTGCCAGCAGCTCCGGACAGGGGAATCCTTCCTACGAGCAGTACTTC,CASSSGQGNPSYEQYF
.,TRBJ1-4,few,TRBV7-9,TGTGCCAGCACCATCGGTGGGGGGTCGGAAGAAAAACTGTTTTTT,CASTIGGGSEEKLFF
TRBD2,TRBJ2-3,.,TRBV6-2/TRBV6-3,TGTGCCAGCAGTTACTTAGTACTAGCGGGAGATGGCGCAGATACGCAGTATTTT,CASSYLVLAGDGADTQYF
TRBD1,TRBJ1-2,.,TRBV6-5,TGTGCCAGCAGCGACAGGGAGCTTGGCTACACCTTC,CASSDRELGYTF
.,TRBJ1-1,few,TRBV19,TGTGCCAGTAGCCTGACAGGAGTGAACACTGAAGCTTTCTTT,CASSLTGVNTEAFF
.,TRBJ2-1,.,TRBV2,TGTGCCAGCAGGCCGGCGGCCGCGATCTCCTACAATGAGCAGTTCTTC,CASRPAAAISYNEQFF
TRBD1,TRBJ2-7,.,TRBV3-1/TRBV3-2,TGTGCCAGCAGCCCGGGGACAGGCCTCTACTACGAGCAGTACTTC,CASSPGTGLYYEQYF
TRBD1,TRBJ2-5,.,TRBV7-3,TGTGCCAGCAGCCAAGGGCCACAGGGGGTTGAGACCCAGTACTTC,CASSQGPQGVETQYF
TRBD1,TRBJ2-3,.,TRBV9,TGTGCCAGCAGCGTAGCCCTCATACAGGGGGCCGGAGATACGCAGTATTTT,CASSVALIQGAGDTQYF
TRBD2,TRBJ2-4,.,TRBV11-3,TGTGCCAGCAGCTTAGCAGGGCTAGCGGGAGAGGTGAAGTACTTC,CASSLAGLAGEVKYF
TRBD2,TRBJ2-5,.,TRBV9,TGTGCCAGCAGCGTAGTTGCTAGCGGGGAAGAGACCCAGTACTTC,CASSVVASGEETQYF
.,TRBJ1-6,.,TRBV27,TGTGCCAGCAGCGGAGGGTGGGGGCCCCTCCACTTT,CASSGGWGPLHF
.,TRBJ2-1,.,TRBV5-6,TGTGCCAGCAGCTCATCGGCGAAAGGACAAGAGCAGTTCTTC,CASSSSAKGQEQFF
TRBD2,TRBJ2-1,.,TRBV11-3,TGTGCCAGCAGCGATAACCCGACTAGCGGAGTCTACAATGAGCAGTTCTTC,CASSDNPTSGVYNEQFF
TRBD2,TRBJ2-3,.,TRBV7-9,TGTGCCAGCAGCTTAATCACAGCTAGCGGGGGGGCCGGCGATACGCAGTATTTT,CASSLITASGGAGDTQYF
TRBD1,TRBJ2-7,.,TRBV27,TGTGCCAGCAGTCTTGGACAGGGTCCCAACGAGCAGTACTTC,CASSLGQGPNEQYF
TRBD1,TRBJ1-1,.,TRBV6-6,TGTGCCAGCAGCCGTGACAGGGTCTCTGAAGCTTTCTTT,CASSRDRVSEAFF
TRBD2,TRBJ2-1,once,TRBV5-1,TGCGCCAGCAGCTTGGGTCCCCGGGCCGGGGGGGCAAATGAGCAGTTCTTC,CASSLGPRAGGANEQFF
TRBD1,TRBJ1-1,once,TRBV18,TGTGCCAGCTCACCGACAGGGGGCCCCTTGAACACTGAAGCTTTCTTT,CASSPTGGPLNTEAFF
.,TRBJ2-6,.,TRBV6-2/TRBV6-3,TGTGCCAGCAGTTATTTGGGGGACATCGCCCTCTCTGGGGCCAACGTCCTGACTTTC,CASSYLGDIALSGANVLTF
.,TRBJ2-7,.,TRBV3-1/TRBV3-2,TGTGCCAGCAGCCAAGGGACTGGCGGCCCCAATCCCTACGAGCAGTACTTC,CASSQGTGGPNPYEQYF
.,TRBJ1-1,.,TRBV5-8,TGTGCCAGCAGCTTGGGACAGACGCAGGGAACTGAAGCTTTCTTT,CASSLGQTQGTEAFF
.,TRBJ1-1,.,TRBV19,TGTGCCAGTAGCCTTGACAGCCAGCAAGCTTTCTTT,CASSLDSQQAFF
TRBD1,TRBJ1-2,.,TRBV7-9,TGTGCCAGCAGCACCTCGGACAGGACCTTTAACTATGGCTACACCTTC,CASSTSDRTFNYGYTF